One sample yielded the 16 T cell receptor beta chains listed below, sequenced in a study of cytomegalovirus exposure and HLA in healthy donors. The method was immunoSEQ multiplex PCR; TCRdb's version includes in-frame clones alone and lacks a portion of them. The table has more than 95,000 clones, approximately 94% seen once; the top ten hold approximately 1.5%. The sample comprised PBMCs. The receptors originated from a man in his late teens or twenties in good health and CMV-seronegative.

This CDR3 is CASSSLAGVSDTQYF. DNA of the CDR3: TGCGCCAGCAGCTCCCTAGCGGGAGTTTCAGATACGCAGTATTTT. J is TRBJ2-3 and V is TRBV5-1, with 10 bases identical to TRBD2. J was trimmed by 4 bases and V by 3 bases; bases with no gene match: 5. Germline assignment: CDR1 SGHRS and CDR2 YFSETQ. This CDR3 spans 15 amino acids.

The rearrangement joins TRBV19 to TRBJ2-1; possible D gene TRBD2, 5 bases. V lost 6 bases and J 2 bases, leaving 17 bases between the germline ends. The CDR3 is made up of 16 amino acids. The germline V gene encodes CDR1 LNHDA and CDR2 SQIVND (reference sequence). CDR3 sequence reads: CASSRVAGPPYNEQFF. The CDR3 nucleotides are TGTGCCAGTAGCCGAGTGGCGGGCCCGCCCTACAATGAGCAGTTCTTC.

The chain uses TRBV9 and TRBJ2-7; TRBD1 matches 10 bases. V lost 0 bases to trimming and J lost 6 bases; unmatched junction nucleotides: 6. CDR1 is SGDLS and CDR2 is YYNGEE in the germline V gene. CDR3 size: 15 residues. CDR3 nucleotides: TGTGCCAGCAGCGTAGGTGACAGGGGGCTCGGCGAGCAGTACTTC. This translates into CASSVGDRGLGEQYF. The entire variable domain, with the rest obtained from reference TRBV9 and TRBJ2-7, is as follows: DSGVTQTPKHLITATGQRVTLRCSPRSGDLSVYWYQQSLDQGLQFLIQYYNGEERAKGNILERFSAQQFPDLHSELNLSSLELGDSALYFCASSVGDRGLGEQYFGPGTRLTVT.

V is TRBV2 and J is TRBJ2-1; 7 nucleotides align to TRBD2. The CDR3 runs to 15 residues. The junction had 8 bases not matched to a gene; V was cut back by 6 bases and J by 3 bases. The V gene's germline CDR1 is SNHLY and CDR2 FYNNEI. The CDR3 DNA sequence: TGTGCCAGCAGAGGGCTAGCGGCCCGCTACAATGAGCAGTTCTTC. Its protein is CASRGLAARYNEQFF.

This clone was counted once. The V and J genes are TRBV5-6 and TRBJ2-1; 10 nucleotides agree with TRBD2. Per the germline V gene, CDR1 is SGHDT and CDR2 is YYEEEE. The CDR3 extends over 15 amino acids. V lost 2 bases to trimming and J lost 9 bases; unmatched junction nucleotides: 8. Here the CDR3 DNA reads TGTGCCAGCAGCTTCAGGCTAGCGGGAGTGGGTGAGCAGTTCTTC. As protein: CASSFRLAGVGEQFF. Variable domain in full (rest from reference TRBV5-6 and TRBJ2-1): DAGVTQSPTHLIKTRGQQVTLRCSPKSGHDTVSWYQQALGQGPQFIFQYYEEEERQRGNFPDRFSGHQFPNYSSELNVNALLLGDSALYLCASSFRLAGVGEQFFGPGTRLTVL.

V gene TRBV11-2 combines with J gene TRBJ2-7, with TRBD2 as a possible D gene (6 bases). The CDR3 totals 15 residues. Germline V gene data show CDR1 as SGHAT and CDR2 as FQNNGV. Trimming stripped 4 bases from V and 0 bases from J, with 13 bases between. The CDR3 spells CASSWMGGFSYEQYF. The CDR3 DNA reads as TGTGCCAGCAGCTGGATGGGGGGATTCTCCTACGAGCAGTACTTC.

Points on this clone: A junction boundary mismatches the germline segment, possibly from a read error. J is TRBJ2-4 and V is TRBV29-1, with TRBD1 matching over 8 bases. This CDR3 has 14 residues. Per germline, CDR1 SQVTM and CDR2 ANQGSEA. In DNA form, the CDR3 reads TGCAGCGTTGAGGAGACAGGGGCCAAGAACATTCAGTACTTC. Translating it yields CSVEETGAKNIQYF.

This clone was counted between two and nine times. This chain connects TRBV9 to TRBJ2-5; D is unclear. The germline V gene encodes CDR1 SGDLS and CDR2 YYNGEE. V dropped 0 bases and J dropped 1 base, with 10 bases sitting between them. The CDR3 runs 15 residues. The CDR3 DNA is TGTGCCAGCAGCGTAGTTTCAGGTTCCCAAGAGACCCAGTACTTC. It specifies CASSVVSGSQETQYF.

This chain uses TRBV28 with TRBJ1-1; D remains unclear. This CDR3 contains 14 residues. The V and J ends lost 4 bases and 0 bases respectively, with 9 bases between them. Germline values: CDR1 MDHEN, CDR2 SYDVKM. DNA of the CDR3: TGTGCCAGCAGTTCTACTTATATGAACACTGAAGCTTTCTTT. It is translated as CASSSTYMNTEAFF.

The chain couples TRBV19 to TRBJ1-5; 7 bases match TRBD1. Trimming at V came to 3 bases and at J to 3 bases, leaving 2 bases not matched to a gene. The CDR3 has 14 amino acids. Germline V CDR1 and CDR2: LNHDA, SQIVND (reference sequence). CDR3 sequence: CASSMGQFNQPQHF. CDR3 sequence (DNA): TGTGCCAGTAGTATGGGACAGTTCAATCAGCCCCAGCATTTT.

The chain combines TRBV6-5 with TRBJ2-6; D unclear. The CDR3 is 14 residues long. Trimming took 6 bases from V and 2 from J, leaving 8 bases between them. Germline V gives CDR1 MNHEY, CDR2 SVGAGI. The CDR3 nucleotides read TGTGCCAGCAGCCCGGTCGCTGGGGCCAACGTCCTGACTTTC. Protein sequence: CASSPVAGANVLTF.

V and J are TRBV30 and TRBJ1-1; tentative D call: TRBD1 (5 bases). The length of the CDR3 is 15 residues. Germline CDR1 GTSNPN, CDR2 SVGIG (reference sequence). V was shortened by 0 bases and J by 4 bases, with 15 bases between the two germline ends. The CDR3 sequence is CAWSVLFGARTEAFF. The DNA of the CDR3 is TGTGCCTGGAGTGTACTGTTTGGGGCGCGCACTGAAGCTTTCTTT.

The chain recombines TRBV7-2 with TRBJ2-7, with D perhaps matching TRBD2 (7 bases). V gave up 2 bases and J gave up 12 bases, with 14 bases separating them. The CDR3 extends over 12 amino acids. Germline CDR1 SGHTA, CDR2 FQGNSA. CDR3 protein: CASSLQVGGLYF. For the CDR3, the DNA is TGTGCCAGCAGCTTACAGGTCGGGGGGCTGTACTTC.

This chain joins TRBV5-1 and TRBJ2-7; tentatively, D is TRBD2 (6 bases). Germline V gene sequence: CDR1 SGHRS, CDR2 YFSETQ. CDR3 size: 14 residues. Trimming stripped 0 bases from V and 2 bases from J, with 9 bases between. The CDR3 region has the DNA TGCGCCAGCAGCTTGGTCGGAGGGCCCTACGAGCAGTACTTC. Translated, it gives CASSLVGGPYEQYF.

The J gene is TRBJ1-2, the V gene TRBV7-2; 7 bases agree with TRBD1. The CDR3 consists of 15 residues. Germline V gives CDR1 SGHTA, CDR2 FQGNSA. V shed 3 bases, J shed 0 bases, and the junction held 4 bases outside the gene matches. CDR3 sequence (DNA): TGTGCCAGCAGCTTCTCAGGGGGTTCTAACTATGGCTACACCTTC. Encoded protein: CASSFSGGSNYGYTF.

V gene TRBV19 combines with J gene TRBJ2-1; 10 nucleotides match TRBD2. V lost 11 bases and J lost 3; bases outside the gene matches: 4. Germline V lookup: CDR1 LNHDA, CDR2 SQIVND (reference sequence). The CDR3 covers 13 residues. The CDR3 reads CAAASGGYNEQFF. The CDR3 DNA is TGTGCCGCTGCTAGCGGGGGCTACAATGAGCAGTTCTTC.